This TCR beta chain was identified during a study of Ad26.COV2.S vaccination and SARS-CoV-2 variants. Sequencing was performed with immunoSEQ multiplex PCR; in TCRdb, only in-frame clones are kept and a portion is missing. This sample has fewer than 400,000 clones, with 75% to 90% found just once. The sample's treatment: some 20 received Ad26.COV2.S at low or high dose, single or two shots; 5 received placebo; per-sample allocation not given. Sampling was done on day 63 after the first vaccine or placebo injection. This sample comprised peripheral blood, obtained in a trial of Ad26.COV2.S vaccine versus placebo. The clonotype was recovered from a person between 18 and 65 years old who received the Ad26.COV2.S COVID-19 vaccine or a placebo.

CDR3 residues: CASSLDLAAGNTIYF. As DNA, the CDR3 is TGTGCCAGCAGCTTAGATCTTGCGGCTGGAAACACCATATATTTT. The genes are TRBV7-2 and TRBJ1-3, with D uncertain. Germline CDR1 SGHTA, CDR2 FQGNSA. V lost 1 base and J 2 bases, leaving 9 bases between the germline ends. The CDR3 sequence is 15 residues long.